These 2 T cell receptor beta chains were all obtained from the same sample, sequenced in a study of Ad26.COV2.S vaccination and SARS-CoV-2 variants. Treatment reported: about 20 received Ad26.COV2.S at low or high dose, single or two shots; roughly 5 received placebo; per-sample allocation not given. After the first vaccine or placebo injection, samples were drawn on day 63. Libraries were prepared by immunoSEQ multiplex PCR; TCRdb keeps only in-frame clonotypes and omits some of them. The data hold a few hundred thousand clones, with around 86% observed a single time. This material consisted of peripheral blood, taken in a trial of Ad26.COV2.S vaccine versus placebo. The receptors derive from a person between 18 and 65 years old who received the Ad26.COV2.S COVID-19 vaccine or a placebo.

This chain connects TRBV4-3 to TRBJ1-5; the match to TRBD1 covers 8 bases. The CDR3 covers 14 residues. Germline lookup yields CDR1 LGHNA and CDR2 YSLEER. With V trimmed by 3 bases and J by 5 bases, 3 bases remained unmatched. For the CDR3, the DNA is TGCGCCAGCAGCCAGGAGACAGGGGATCAGCCCCAGCATTTT. This encodes CASSQETGDQPQHF.

The CDR3 loop reads CASSALEGADTQYF. The CDR3 DNA follows: TGCGCCAGCAGCGCATTGGAGGGCGCAGATACGCAGTATTTT. The V call is TRBV5-1, the J call TRBJ2-3; D is possibly TRBD2 (6 bases). There are 14 residues in the CDR3. Trimming cost V 4 bases and J 4 bases, with 13 bases left between them. CDR1 and CDR2 from the germline V gene are SGHRS and YFSETQ.